This entry lists 32 T cell receptor beta chains sequenced from one sample in a study of blood T cell repertoires in COVID-19. Profiling relied on immunoSEQ multiplex PCR, and the TCRdb table lists in-frame clones only, not all of them. This sample yields 200,000 to 250,000 clones, of which 80% to 85% are seen a single time; approximately 3% belongs to the top ten. Sequencing was done on a sample of peripheral blood. The receptors originated from a woman in her 30s who had recovered from COVID-19.

J is TRBJ2-5 and V is TRBV18; D perhaps matches TRBD1 (5 bases). This CDR3 comprises 16 residues. Trimming left V 3 bases short and J 1 base short, with 15 bases between. Per the germline V gene, CDR1 is KGHSH and CDR2 is LQKENI. The CDR3 DNA is TGTGCCAGCTCACCTTCGGTAGGGGCCTCCCAAGAGACCCAGTACTTC. Amino acid sequence: CASSPSVGASQETQYF.

The chain has TRBV13 and TRBJ2-7; the match to TRBD2 covers 7 bases. The CDR3 sequence is 18 residues long. The germline V gene has CDR1 PRHDT and CDR2 FYEKMQ (reference sequence). Unmatched junction bases numbered 15, after V lost 0 bases and J lost 4 bases. The CDR3 spells CASSLGPPQRGVVYEQYF. The DNA for the CDR3 is TGTGCCAGCAGCTTAGGCCCCCCCCAGCGGGGAGTGGTTTACGAGCAGTACTTC. The whole variable domain, filled in from reference TRBV13 and TRBJ2-7, reads AAGVIQSPRHLIKEKRETATLKCYPIPRHDTVYWYQQGPGQDPQFLISFYEKMQSDKGSIPDRFSAQQFSDYHSELNMSSLELGDSALYFCASSLGPPQRGVVYEQYFGPGTRLTVT.

The chain uses TRBV28 and TRBJ1-1, with D perhaps TRBD1 (6 bases). This CDR3 contains 16 residues. Germline CDR1 and CDR2: MDHEN and SYDVKM. The CDR3 coding sequence is TGTGGGGCGGCGGAGGTAGGGGGTCGTTGGGACACTGAAGCTTTCTTT. Amino acids: CGAAEVGGRWDTEAFF.

The chain combines TRBV6-5 with TRBJ2-7; TRBD2 is a possible D gene (8 bases). V gave up 5 bases and J gave up 3 bases, with 14 bases separating them. The CDR3 is made up of 14 amino acids. The germline CDR1 and CDR2 sequences are MNHEY and SVGAGI. CDR3 bases: TGTGCCAGCAGTAGGGGGCTAGCGGGCTACGAGCAGTACTTC. Amino acid sequence: CASSRGLAGYEQYF.

The rearrangement joins TRBV11-2 to TRBJ2-3, with a weak D call TRBD1 (6 bases). The V gene lost 2 bases and the J gene lost 0 bases, with 15 bases spanning the gap. The CDR3 runs to 17 residues. Germline CDR1 reads SGHAT; CDR2 reads FQNNGV. CDR3 sequence reads: CASSLRTIQGSTDTQYF. DNA for the CDR3: TGTGCCAGCAGCTTACGAACCATACAGGGTAGCACAGATACGCAGTATTTT.

V and J are TRBV12-5 and TRBJ2-1, with TRBD2 matching over 7 bases. V shed 7 bases and J 8 bases; nucleotides not matched to a gene: 17. The CDR3 has 16 residues. Per the germline V gene, CDR1 is LGHNT and CDR2 is FRNRAP. The CDR3 loop reads CASDRTGTTFFDEQFF. CDR3 DNA: TGTGCTAGTGATCGAACCGGGACTACATTTTTCGATGAGCAGTTCTTC. Looking up the rest from reference TRBV12-5 and TRBJ2-1 gives the full variable domain: DARVTQTPRHKVTEMGQEVTMRCQPILGHNTVFWYRQTMMQGLELLAYFRNRAPLDDSGMPKDRFSAEMPDATLATLKIQPSEPRDSAVYFCASDRTGTTFFDEQFFGPGTRLTVL.

V and J are TRBV19 and TRBJ2-1; TRBD2 matches 7 bases. J was trimmed by 0 bases and V by 7 bases; bases with no gene match: 6. The CDR3 sequence is 15 residues long. Germline V gene lookup returns CDR1 LNHDA and CDR2 SQIVND (reference sequence). The CDR3 sequence: CASKLAGDSYNEQFF. The CDR3 DNA is TGTGCCAGTAAGTTAGCGGGCGACTCCTACAATGAGCAGTTCTTC.

The chain joins TRBV29-1 to TRBJ1-2, with a possible D match to TRBD1 (5 bases). V lost 2 bases, J lost 7 bases, and 8 bases lay in between. The CDR3 is 11 residues long. Germline V lookup: CDR1 SQVTM, CDR2 ANQGSEA. This chain's CDR3 is CSVERQGGYTF. Here the CDR3 DNA reads TGCAGCGTTGAACGGCAGGGTGGCTACACCTTC.

The V gene is TRBV28, the J gene TRBJ2-1, with 8 positions matching TRBD1. Unmatched junction bases numbered 11, after V lost 6 bases and J lost 4 bases. CDR1 and CDR2 from the germline V gene are MDHEN and SYDVKM. The CDR3 sequence is 16 residues long. CDR3 in DNA: TGTGCCAGCAGCCCAGGGGGGACAGGACGTTACAATGAGCAGTTCTTC. Protein sequence: CASSPGGTGRYNEQFF.

The chain employs TRBV9 and TRBJ2-7, with 9 bases identical to TRBD2. The germline CDR1 and CDR2 sequences are SGDLS and YYNGEE. The V segment lost 3 bases and the J segment 6 bases; nucleotides outside the gene matches: 13. The CDR3 covers 16 residues. This CDR3 reads CASSARGGGGSGEQYF. CDR3 nucleotides: TGTGCCAGCAGCGCCCGCGGGGGGGGCGGGAGTGGCGAGCAGTACTTC.

This clone was recorded a few times. J is TRBJ1-1 and V is TRBV6-5, with TRBD1 as a possible D gene (5 bases). From germline, CDR1 is MNHEY and CDR2 SVGAGI. V dropped 8 bases and J dropped 0 bases, with 10 bases sitting between them. This CDR3 has 13 amino acids. The CDR3 nucleotides are TGTGCCAGCGAGGACAACTTGAACACTGAAGCTTTCTTT. Its translation is CASEDNLNTEAFF.

The chain combines TRBV2 with TRBJ1-2; possible D gene TRBD1, 5 bases. The CDR3 is 15 amino acids. CDR1 and CDR2 from the germline V gene are SNHLY and FYNNEI. Deletions cut 7 bases from V and 4 bases from J, with 19 bases between. Here the CDR3 DNA reads TGTGCCAGCAACGAACCGGGGAGGGGAGGCTATGGCTACACCTTC. Encoded protein: CASNEPGRGGYGYTF. Using reference TRBV2 and TRBJ1-2 for the parts outside the CDR3, the full variable domain is EPEVTQTPSHQVTQMGQEVILRCVPISNHLYFYWYRQILGQKVEFLVSFYNNEISEKSEIFDDQFSVERPDGSNFTLKIRSTKLEDSAMYFCASNEPGRGGYGYTFGSGTRLTVV.

The chain couples TRBV11-2 to TRBJ1-1; D perhaps matches TRBD1 (6 bases). The germline V gene encodes CDR1 SGHAT and CDR2 FQNNGV. Trimming stripped 3 bases from V and 5 bases from J, with 19 bases between. The CDR3 spans 16 residues. In nucleotides, the CDR3 is TGTGCCAGCAGCTTTTTAGGCAGGGGCCTAGGGACTGAAGCTTTCTTT. This codes for CASSFLGRGLGTEAFF.

The chain joins TRBV2 to TRBJ1-6; D is undetermined. V gave up 9 bases and J gave up 8 bases, with 14 bases separating them. The germline V gene has CDR1 SNHLY and CDR2 FYNNEI. The CDR3 is made up of 13 amino acids. CDR3 nucleotide sequence: TGTGCCAGGTCATCGGGGTTCGATTCACCCCTCCACTTT. Translating it yields CARSSGFDSPLHF.

The genes are TRBV9 and TRBJ1-1; tentative D call: TRBD1 (6 bases). The germline V and J ends were trimmed by 5 bases and 0 bases, with 17 bases remaining between them. Germline V gene sequence: CDR1 SGDLS, CDR2 YYNGEE. This CDR3 spans 16 amino acids. CDR3 sequence (DNA): TGTGCCAGCAGTGGGGGAAGGGACACTTTGAACACTGAAGCTTTCTTT. Its protein is CASSGGRDTLNTEAFF.

The rearrangement uses TRBV24-1 and TRBJ1-2; D possibly corresponds to TRBD1 (5 bases). The CDR3 has 13 amino acids. Germline CDR1 reads KGHDR; CDR2 reads SFDVKD. V lost 3 bases and J lost 4, with 8 bases in between. The chain's CDR3 is CATSDGQGYGYTF. In DNA form, the CDR3 reads TGTGCCACCAGTGATGGCCAGGGCTATGGCTACACCTTC.

V is TRBV2 and J is TRBJ1-2; 7 nucleotides line up with TRBD1. Per the germline V gene, CDR1 is SNHLY and CDR2 is FYNNEI. CDR3 size: 13 residues. Losses at the gene ends were 4 bases for V and 7 bases for J; bases not matched to a gene: 6. CDR3 coding DNA: TGTGCCAGCAGTGGGCAACAGGGGAGTGGCTACACCTTC. It is translated as CASSGQQGSGYTF.

The V and J genes are TRBV5-1 and TRBJ2-3, with D perhaps matching TRBD2 (5 bases). The V end was cut by 2 bases, the J end by 0 bases, with 7 bases between. CDR3 length: 14 amino acids. The germline CDR1 and CDR2 sequences are SGHRS and YFSETQ. The CDR3 DNA is TGCGCCAGCAGCTTTGGGGAGAGCACAGATACGCAGTATTTT. Translated, it gives CASSFGESTDTQYF.

V is TRBV9 and J is TRBJ1-2; 8 bases match TRBD1. Germline assignment: CDR1 SGDLS and CDR2 YYNGEE. The CDR3 spans 13 residues. Unmatched junction bases numbered 5, after V lost 2 bases and J lost 8 bases. The CDR3 is CASSVGQGEGYTF. The CDR3 DNA follows: TGTGCCAGCAGCGTCGGACAGGGAGAGGGCTACACCTTC.

As regards this clone: Other nucleotide sequences in the sample specify the same CDR3. CDR3 bases: TGTGCCAGCAGTGGGACAGCCCAAGAGACCCAGTACTTC. Residues: CASSGTAQETQYF. V gene TRBV2 combines with J gene TRBJ2-5, with a weak D call TRBD1 (6 bases). This CDR3 is 13 amino acids long. Trimming cost V 4 bases and J 1 base, with 7 bases left between them. CDR1 is SNHLY, CDR2 FYNNEI, per germline.

The chain joins TRBV6-2 or TRBV6-3 to TRBJ2-5; TRBD2 matches at 9 bases. The J segment lost 5 bases and the V segment lost 2 bases, leaving 12 bases of the junction unmatched. The CDR3 totals 17 residues. Germline V gene lookup returns CDR1 MNHEY and CDR2 SVGEGT. The CDR3 DNA reads as TGTGCCAGCAGTTACCTTCGTGGCGGGAGGGCCACTGAGACCCAGTACTTC. The encoded protein is CASSYLRGGRATETQYF.

The chain joins TRBV27 to TRBJ1-4; 7 nucleotides match TRBD1. The CDR3 consists of 15 residues. Germline V gene data show CDR1 as MNHEY and CDR2 as SMNVEV (reference sequence). After removal of 6 bases from V and 0 bases from J, the junction contained 4 bases not matched to a gene. Written as DNA, the CDR3 is TGTGCCAGCAGCCCTGGACAGGCAACTAATGAAAAACTGTTTTTT. It translates to CASSPGQATNEKLFF.

CDR3 sequence reads: CASSSTGVYNEQFF. Written as DNA, the CDR3 is TGCGCCAGCAGCTCTACAGGGGTGTACAATGAGCAGTTCTTC. The chain is built from TRBV5-1 and TRBJ2-1; 7 bases are a match to TRBD1. V trimming: 3 bases; J trimming: 4 bases; junction bases outside the gene matches: 4. CDR3 length: 14 residues. Germline V gene lookup returns CDR1 SGHRS and CDR2 YFSETQ. The entire variable domain, with the rest obtained from reference TRBV5-1 and TRBJ2-1, is as follows: KAGVTQTPRYLIKTRGQQVTLSCSPISGHRSVSWYQQTPGQGLQFLFEYFSETQRNKGNFPGRFSGRQFSNSRSEMNVSTLELGDSALYLCASSSTGVYNEQFFGPGTRLTVL.

The rearrangement links TRBV19 to TRBJ1-3; 7 nucleotides match TRBD1. Trimming took 4 bases from V and 0 from J; bases not matched to a gene: 6. Germline V gene sequence: CDR1 LNHDA, CDR2 SQIVND (reference sequence). The CDR3 has 16 amino acids. CDR3 coding DNA: TGTGCCAGTAGTACCGGACAGGTCTACTCTGGAAACACCATATATTTT. The encoded protein is CASSTGQVYSGNTIYF.

This clone was picked up one time. The rearrangement joins TRBV19 to TRBJ2-7; TRBD1 matches 10 bases. V shed 6 bases, J shed 2 bases, and the junction held 13 bases outside the gene matches. This CDR3 region has 17 residues. CDR1 is LNHDA, CDR2 SQIVND, per germline (reference sequence). The CDR3 DNA sequence: TGTGCCAGTAGCCCCCGGGACAGGGGCACAGTGCCCTACGAGCAGTACTTC. This codes for CASSPRDRGTVPYEQYF.

With respect to this clone: Other DNA sequences within the sample encode an identical CDR3. J is TRBJ2-2 and V is TRBV9; the match to TRBD1 covers 9 bases. The CDR3 spans 16 residues. Germline V gene sequence: CDR1 SGDLS, CDR2 YYNGEE. J was trimmed by 5 bases and V by 3 bases; bases with no gene match: 8. CDR3 in amino acids: CASSAPGQGVTGELFF. DNA of the CDR3: TGTGCCAGCAGCGCTCCGGGACAGGGAGTGACCGGGGAGCTGTTTTTT.

The chain combines TRBV7-2 with TRBJ2-3; D is unresolved. V was pared by 5 bases and J by 3 bases, with 18 bases between. Germline V gene sequence: CDR1 SGHTA, CDR2 FQGNSA. This CDR3 has 16 residues. As DNA, the CDR3 is TGTGCCAGCAGCCCCTCGGCGGCTAGAAGAACAGATACGCAGTATTTT. It specifies CASSPSAARRTDTQYF.

The chain uses TRBV15 and TRBJ2-3; D is undetermined. CDR3 length: 16 residues. CDR1 and CDR2 from the germline V gene are LNHNV and YYDKDF (reference sequence). The germline V and J ends were trimmed by 1 base and 2 bases, with 13 bases remaining between them. Here the CDR3 reads CATSRGALTNTDTQYF. DNA of the CDR3: TGTGCCACCAGCAGAGGTGCCCTCACTAACACAGATACGCAGTATTTT.

This clone turned up a few times. This chain links TRBV13 with TRBJ2-7; D unresolved. CDR1 is PRHDT and CDR2 is FYEKMQ in the germline V gene (reference sequence). The CDR3 is 14 amino acids. Trimming removed 6 bases from V and 4 bases from J, with 16 bases in between. The CDR3 is CASRTRPGSYEQYF. The CDR3 DNA reads TGTGCCAGCAGGACAAGACCCGGCTCGTACGAGCAGTACTTC.

This chain uses TRBV27 with TRBJ1-6, with D unresolved. The CDR3 totals 18 residues. Trimming shortened V by 1 base and J by 0 bases, and 13 bases separated the two germline ends. The V gene's germline CDR1 is MNHEY and CDR2 SMNVEV (reference sequence). The CDR3, as DNA: TGTGCCAGCAGTTTATTTCCCCCTAGAAGCTCCTATAATTCACCCCTCCACTTT. It translates to CASSLFPPRSSYNSPLHF.

This chain joins TRBV9 and TRBJ2-1; D is possibly TRBD2 (6 bases). The CDR3 spans 15 residues. CDR1 and CDR2 (germline): SGDLS, YYNGEE. Trimming removed 2 bases at V and 1 base at J, with 10 bases between. DNA for the CDR3: TGTGCCAGCAGCGTGGACGGGAGATCCTACAATGAGCAGTTCTTC. The encoded protein is CASSVDGRSYNEQFF.

This rearrangement joins TRBV4-1 to TRBJ1-6, with 8 positions matching TRBD1. The CDR3 is made up of 16 amino acids. Looked up from germline, CDR1 is MGHRA and CDR2 is YSYEKL. V trimming: 5 bases; J trimming: 10 bases; junction bases outside the gene matches: 13. CDR3 sequence reads: CASSTLWTGQNSPLHF. CDR3 nucleotide sequence: TGCGCCAGCAGCACACTCTGGACAGGGCAGAACTCACCCCTCCACTTT.